Following are 16 T cell receptor beta chains from one sample sequenced in a study of spatial heterogeneity in lung cancer. TCRdb reprocessed the 5' RACE reads with MiXCR, giving one entry per CDR3 protein. The sample lists roughly 48,000 distinct CDR3 sequences, approximately 5% occurring once. Time point noted: sample taken at primary tumor resection. The sample here was PBMCs, taken at surgery. These receptors were taken from a male donor with early-stage non-small cell lung cancer.

This clonotype was recorded many times. The chain links TRBV6-1 to TRBJ1-5, with D possibly being TRBD1 (6 bases). The germline CDR1 and CDR2 sequences are MNHNS and SASEGT. V gave up 7 bases and J gave up 0 bases, with 16 bases separating them. The CDR3 sequence is 16 residues long. CDR3 region: CASTPTGTISNQPQHF. As DNA, the CDR3 is TGTGCCAGCACTCCAACAGGGACGATTAGCAATCAGCCCCAGCATTTT.

In this sample, this clonotype turned up many times. The chain has TRBV28 and TRBJ2-4; 10 bases are shared with TRBD1. The CDR3 extends over 14 amino acids. Trimming removed 6 bases from V and 9 bases from J; junction bases left unmatched: 8. Germline CDR1 reads MDHEN; CDR2 reads SYDVKM. The CDR3 protein is CASRPTGGRAIQYF. CDR3 nucleotide sequence: TGTGCCAGCAGACCGACAGGGGGCAGGGCCATTCAGTACTTC.

The chain links TRBV6-6 to TRBJ2-7; 10 nucleotides match TRBD2. With 2 bases clipped from V and 2 bases from J, the junction kept 3 bases outside the gene matches. CDR1 is MNHNY and CDR2 is SVGAGI in the germline V gene (reference sequence). The CDR3 length is 15 residues. CDR3 nucleotides: TGTGCCAGCAGTTACGGGGGGACTAGCGCCTACGAGCAGTACTTC. This codes for CASSYGGTSAYEQYF.

This clonotype was counted ten times or more. The chain is built from TRBV5-6 and TRBJ2-7, with 8 positions matching TRBD1. Germline trimming cut 2 bases from V and 5 bases from J; bases unmatched to any gene: 9. CDR1 SGHDT and CDR2 YYEEEE come from the germline V gene. This CDR3 region has 15 residues. CDR3 nucleotides: TGTGCCAGCAGCTTCAGGACAGGGACGGGGAACGAGCAGTACTTC. It codes for CASSFRTGTGNEQYF.

The sample holds many counts of this clonotype. The gene calls are TRBV5-1 and TRBJ2-7; 13 nucleotides align to TRBD2. With 4 bases clipped from V and 4 bases from J, the junction kept 5 bases outside the gene matches. The CDR3 covers 15 residues. Per the germline V gene, CDR1 is SGHRS and CDR2 is YFSETQ. Here the CDR3 DNA reads TGCGCCAGCAGCCACGGGACTAGCGGGACGTACGAGCAGTACTTC. Residues: CASSHGTSGTYEQYF.

This clonotype occurred many times. The chain couples TRBV7-8 to TRBJ1-6; D is unresolved. This CDR3 comprises 17 residues. Germline V lookup: CDR1 SGHVS, CDR2 FQNEAQ. V was clipped by 1 base and J by 4 bases, with 14 bases between them. CDR3 amino acids: CASSLGSRGNYNSPLHF. CDR3 nucleotides: TGTGCCAGCAGCTTAGGAAGCCGCGGGAATTATAATTCACCCCTCCACTTT.

In its sample, this clonotype was seen many times. This sequence joins TRBV5-4 and TRBJ2-3, with 13 bases fitting TRBD2. The V segment lost 0 bases and the J segment 5 bases; nucleotides outside the gene matches: 0. Germline-derived CDR1 and CDR2 are SGHNT and YYREEE (reference sequence). CDR3 length: 15 residues. Written as DNA, the CDR3 is TGTGCCAGCAGCTTGGGACTAGCGGGAGGAGATACGCAGTATTTT. This sequence encodes CASSLGLAGGDTQYF.

In this sample, this clonotype turned up a few times. The rearrangement joins TRBV11-2 to TRBJ2-7; 7 bases fit TRBD2. The V segment lost 5 bases and the J segment 4 bases; nucleotides outside the gene matches: 14. The germline V gene encodes CDR1 SGHAT and CDR2 FQNNGV. The CDR3 covers 16 residues. CDR3 loop: CASSASAGGRAYEQYF. The DNA of the CDR3 is TGTGCCAGCAGCGCCTCTGCCGGGGGGAGAGCTTACGAGCAGTACTTC.

This clonotype was counted many times. The chain combines TRBV7-8 with TRBJ2-3, with D perhaps assigned TRBD1 or TRBD2 (5 bases each). Trimming removed 7 bases from V and 0 bases from J, with 14 bases in between. Germline V gives CDR1 SGHVS, CDR2 FQNEAQ. The CDR3 loop spans 15 amino acids. The CDR3 reads CASNPLGVSTDTQYF. The CDR3, as DNA: TGTGCCAGCAACCCCCTGGGGGTAAGCACAGATACGCAGTATTTT. The variable domain in full, with the rest retrieved from reference TRBV7-8 and TRBJ2-3, is GAGVSQSPRYKVAKRGQDVALRCDPISGHVSLFWYQQALGQGPEFLTYFQNEAQLDKSGLPSDRFFAERPEGSVSTLKIQRTQQEDSAVYLCASNPLGVSTDTQYFGPGTRLTVL.

This clonotype was recorded many times. The CDR3 sequence: CASLGGRENEQFF. CDR3 nucleotide sequence: TGTGCCAGCCTAGGCGGGAGGGAGAATGAGCAGTTCTTC. The chain carries TRBV7-9 and TRBJ2-1; 9 bases line up with TRBD2. Germline V lookup: CDR1 SEHNR, CDR2 FQNEAQ (reference sequence). The length of the CDR3 is 13 residues. After removal of 8 bases from V and 7 bases from J, the junction contained 6 bases not matched to a gene.

This clonotype was counted many times. The chain couples TRBV4-2 to TRBJ2-2; 8 nucleotides align to TRBD1. CDR3 length: 18 residues. Trimming at V came to 4 bases and at J to 0 bases, leaving 10 bases not matched to a gene. The germline gives CDR1 LGHNA, CDR2 YNFKEQ. CDR3 sequence (DNA): TGTGCCAGCAGCCGCAGTGGGACAGGAGCCCCGAACACCGGGGAGCTGTTTTTT. It translates to CASSRSGTGAPNTGELFF.

This clonotype has a count of ten or more. The chain carries TRBV7-9 and TRBJ2-3; 10 bases align to TRBD2. In germline, CDR1 is SEHNR, CDR2 FQNEAQ (reference sequence). There are 14 residues in the CDR3. J was trimmed by 6 bases and V by 3 bases; bases with no gene match: 3. This CDR3 reads CASSFSGRRDTQYF. The DNA of the CDR3 is TGTGCCAGCAGCTTTAGCGGGAGGAGGGATACGCAGTATTTT.

This clonotype was observed a few times. The rearrangement joins TRBV6-2 or TRBV6-3 to TRBJ1-2; D ambiguous. Germline lookup yields CDR1 MNHEY and CDR2 SVGEGT. CDR3 size: 15 residues. V was pared by 6 bases and J by 2 bases, with 16 bases between. CDR3 amino acids: CASSYIDTFNYGYTF. For the CDR3, the DNA is TGTGCCAGCAGCTACATTGACACCTTCAACTATGGCTACACCTTC.

Only a few counts were recorded for this clonotype. V is TRBV5-1 and J is TRBJ1-4, with D possibly being TRBD1 (5 bases). The ends were cut back, 0 bases at V and 8 bases at J, with 11 bases in the middle. This CDR3 has 14 amino acids. Per the germline V gene, CDR1 is SGHRS and CDR2 is YFSETQ. The CDR3 loop is CASSLEGGEEKLFF. In DNA, the CDR3 is TGCGCCAGCAGCTTGGAAGGAGGGGAAGAAAAACTGTTTTTT.

This clonotype was observed many times. The genes are TRBV5-1 and TRBJ2-4; the match to TRBD2 covers 12 bases. This CDR3 region has 14 residues. Germline CDR1 and CDR2: SGHRS and YFSETQ. The V and J ends lost 4 bases and 8 bases, in that order; junction bases with no gene match: 4. Here the CDR3 DNA reads TGCGCCAGCAGCCCAGGACTAGCGGGATACATTCAGTACTTC. Its translation: CASSPGLAGYIQYF.

This clonotype was counted only a few times. The J gene is TRBJ2-2, the V gene TRBV20-1; TRBD2 matches at 10 bases. V lost 2 bases to trimming and J lost 4 bases; unmatched junction nucleotides: 10. The CDR3 has 17 residues. The germline V gene has CDR1 DFQATT and CDR2 SNEGSKA (reference sequence). The CDR3 nucleotides read TGCAGTGCTAGACCGGGACTAGCGCGACGGGGCACCGGGGAGCTGTTTTTT. Translated, it gives CSARPGLARRGTGELFF.